These 15 T cell receptor beta chains share one sample of origin, sequenced in a study of T cell clonotyping in hematopoietic cell transplantation. The data were produced by immunoSEQ multiplex PCR, yet TCRdb's version contains in-frame clones alone and is incomplete. The table records about 45,000 clones, about 95% of them present only once. The sample was peripheral blood mononuclear cells. The receptors were gathered from a woman between 50 and 59 years old in good health. Some clones in this sample may be carry-over from other donors' samples.

For this clone: At one end the junction does not follow the germline gene, possibly because of a read error. Other DNA sequences in the sample encode the same CDR3. The chain has TRBV25-1 and TRBJ1-2; D gene unclear. Germline CDR1 and CDR2: MGHDK and SYGVNS. The CDR3 spans 13 residues. CDR3 DNA sequence: TGTGCCAGCAGTGAATCCGAGGGCTATGGCTATACCTTC. It translates to CASSESEGYGYTF.

The gene calls are TRBV5-1 and TRBJ1-2; D gene ambiguous. From germline, CDR1 is SGHRS and CDR2 YFSETQ. The CDR3 covers 12 residues. V dropped 0 bases and J dropped 5 bases, with 5 bases sitting between them. The CDR3 DNA sequence: TGCGCCAGCAGCTTGGCCGGGTATGGCTACACCTTC. Translating gives CASSLAGYGYTF.

The DNA for the CDR3 is TGTGCCAGCAGCTTCGGAGAAAAACTGTTTTTT. This codes for CASSFGEKLFF. This rearrangement joins TRBV5-4 to TRBJ1-4; no firm D call. Trimming removed 2 bases from V and 8 bases from J, with 4 bases in between. Germline V gives CDR1 SGHNT, CDR2 YYREEE (reference sequence). The CDR3 is 11 residues long.

The rearrangement joins TRBV27 to TRBJ1-5, with 10 bases identical to TRBD1. CDR3 length equals 14 residues. Losses at the gene ends were 6 bases for V and 6 bases for J; bases not matched to a gene: 5. The germline gives CDR1 MNHEY, CDR2 SMNVEV (reference sequence). The CDR3 coding sequence is TGTGCCAGCAGCCCGGGACAGGGGCCTCAGCCCCAGCATTTT. Translation gives CASSPGQGPQPQHF.

This chain connects TRBV10-3 to TRBJ2-5; the D call may be TRBD1 or TRBD2 (5 bases each). This CDR3 spans 12 amino acids. Looked up from germline, CDR1 is ENHRY and CDR2 is SYGVKD. V lost 6 bases to trimming and J lost 5 bases, with 10 bases between them. The CDR3 sequence: CAISGDEETQYF. CDR3 sequence (DNA): TGTGCCATCAGCGGGGACGAGGAGACCCAGTACTTC.

The chain combines TRBV11-3 with TRBJ1-6, with D maybe TRBD1 (6 bases). CDR1 is SGHNT and CDR2 is YENEEA in the germline V gene. Trimming removed 5 bases from V and 1 base from J, with 15 bases in between. The CDR3 has 17 amino acids. CDR3 coding DNA: TGTGCCAGCAGCGAACGACAGGCGGGGTCCTATAATTCACCCCTCCACTTT. This translates into CASSERQAGSYNSPLHF.

The rearrangement links TRBV5-1 to TRBJ1-1; tentative D call: TRBD1 (5 bases). This CDR3 contains 14 residues. V was pared by 1 base and J by 3 bases, with 10 bases between. CDR1 and CDR2 from the germline V gene are SGHRS and YFSETQ. The CDR3: CASSLSGSDTEAFF. CDR3 nucleotide sequence: TGCGCCAGCAGCTTGTCAGGGTCCGACACTGAAGCTTTCTTT.

The chain links TRBV9 to TRBJ2-5; 10 nucleotides line up with TRBD2. Germline CDR1 reads SGDLS; CDR2 reads YYNGEE. The CDR3 spans 15 residues. V gave up 4 bases and J gave up 5 bases; unmatched junction bases: 8. This CDR3 is CASSSGGVYVETQYF. As DNA, the CDR3 is TGTGCCAGCAGCAGCGGGGGGGTTTATGTGGAGACCCAGTACTTC.

The chain recombines TRBV27 with TRBJ1-1; TRBD1 is a possible D gene (5 bases). CDR1 MNHEY and CDR2 SMNVEV come from the germline V gene (reference sequence). This CDR3 is 16 amino acids long. The germline V and J ends were trimmed by 0 bases and 4 bases, with 15 bases remaining between them. CDR3 sequence: CASSLSLGGEITEAFF. The CDR3 nucleotides are TGTGCCAGCAGTTTATCCTTGGGGGGGGAAATCACTGAAGCTTTCTTT.

The chain carries TRBV19 and TRBJ2-2; D may be TRBD2 (6 bases). Trimming left V 5 bases short and J 4 bases short, with 17 bases between. This CDR3 is built from 16 residues. Germline loops: CDR1 LNHDA, CDR2 SQIVND (reference sequence). CDR3 nucleotides: TGTGCCAGTAGTCCTAGGGAGCGGAGGGGCACCGGGGAGCTGTTTTTT. Translated: CASSPRERRGTGELFF.

This chain links TRBV2 with TRBJ1-2; D possibly corresponds to TRBD1 (5 bases). Deletions cut 10 bases from V and 7 bases from J, with 19 bases between. This CDR3 has 13 residues. Germline assignment: CDR1 SNHLY and CDR2 FYNNEI. CDR3 DNA sequence: TGTGCCATAACGACGACAGTCCGAGGTGGCTACACCTTC. It yields the protein CAITTTVRGGYTF.

This chain uses TRBV4-2 with TRBJ1-5, with 8 bases that match TRBD1. The CDR3 contains 15 residues. Germline V gene sequence: CDR1 LGHNA, CDR2 YNFKEQ. Trimming cost V 4 bases and J 4 bases; bases outside gene matches: 6. CDR3 bases: TGTGCCAGCAGCCGGGAGACAGGGGCGAATCAGCCCCAGCATTTT. Its protein product is CASSRETGANQPQHF.

The chain joins TRBV7-9 to TRBJ1-2, with D uncertain. The CDR3 is made up of 8 amino acids. Germline V gene lookup returns CDR1 SEHNR and CDR2 FQNEAQ (reference sequence). Trimming took off 10 bases at V and 10 bases at J, with 7 bases between the two ends. As DNA, the CDR3 is TGTGCCACCGATTTCTACACCTTC. The encoded protein is CATDFYTF.

Only one count was recorded for this clone. The chain recombines TRBV5-4 with TRBJ1-5, with D possibly TRBD1 on 5 matching bases. Germline V lookup: CDR1 SGHNT, CDR2 YYREEE (reference sequence). V lost 2 bases, J lost 2 bases, and 8 bases lay in between. The CDR3 sequence is 14 residues long. CDR3 coding DNA: TGTGCCAGCAGCTTAGGGGTTGGCAATCAGCCCCAGCATTTT. Protein product: CASSLGVGNQPQHF.

In its sample, this clone was seen a few times. The chain uses TRBV11-1 and TRBJ1-1; D is unclear. The CDR3 consists of 13 residues. Germline V CDR1 and CDR2: SGHAT, FQDESV (reference sequence). The V and J ends lost 5 bases and 1 base respectively, with 8 bases between them. CDR3 sequence reads: CASSPAGNTEAFF. The CDR3 region has the DNA TGTGCCAGCAGCCCCGCGGGGAACACTGAAGCTTTCTTT.